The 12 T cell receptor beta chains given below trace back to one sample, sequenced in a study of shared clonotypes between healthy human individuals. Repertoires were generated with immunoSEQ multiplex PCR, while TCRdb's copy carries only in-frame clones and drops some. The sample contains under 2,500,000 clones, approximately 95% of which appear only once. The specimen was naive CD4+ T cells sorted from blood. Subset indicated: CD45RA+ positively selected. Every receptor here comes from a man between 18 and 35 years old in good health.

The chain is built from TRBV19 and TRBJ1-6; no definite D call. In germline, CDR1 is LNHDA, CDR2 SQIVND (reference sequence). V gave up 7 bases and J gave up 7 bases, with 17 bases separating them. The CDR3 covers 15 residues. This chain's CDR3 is CASTIPGSKNSPLHF. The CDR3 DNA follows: TGTGCCAGTACCATCCCGGGGTCAAAGAATTCACCCCTCCACTTT.

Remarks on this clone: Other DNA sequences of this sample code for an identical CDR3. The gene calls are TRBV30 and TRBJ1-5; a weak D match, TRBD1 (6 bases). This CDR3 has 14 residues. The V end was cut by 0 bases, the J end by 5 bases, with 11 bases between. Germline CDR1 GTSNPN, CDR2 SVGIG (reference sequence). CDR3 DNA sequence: TGTGCCTGGAGTGTTGGCAGGGGACATCAGCCCCAGCATTTT. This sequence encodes CAWSVGRGHQPQHF.

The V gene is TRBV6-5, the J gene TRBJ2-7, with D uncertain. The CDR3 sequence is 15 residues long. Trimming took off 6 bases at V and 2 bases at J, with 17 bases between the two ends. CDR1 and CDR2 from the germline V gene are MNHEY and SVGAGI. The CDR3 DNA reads TGTGCCAGCAGAACCCAGGTTTTCGGTCCCTACGAGCAGTACTTC. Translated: CASRTQVFGPYEQYF.

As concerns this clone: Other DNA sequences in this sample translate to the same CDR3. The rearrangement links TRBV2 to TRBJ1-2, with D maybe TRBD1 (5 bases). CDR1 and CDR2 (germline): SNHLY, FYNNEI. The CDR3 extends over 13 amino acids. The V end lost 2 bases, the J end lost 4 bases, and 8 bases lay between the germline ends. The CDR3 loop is CASSETGGYGYTF. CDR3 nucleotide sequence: TGTGCCAGCAGTGAAACGGGGGGCTATGGCTACACCTTC.

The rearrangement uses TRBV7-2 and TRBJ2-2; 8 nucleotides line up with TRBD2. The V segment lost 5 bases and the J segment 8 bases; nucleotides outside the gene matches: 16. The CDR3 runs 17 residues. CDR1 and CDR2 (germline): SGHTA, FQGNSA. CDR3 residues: CASSLGGLAEDVGELFF. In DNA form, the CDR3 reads TGTGCCAGCAGCCTTGGTGGACTAGCTGAAGACGTGGGGGAGCTGTTTTTT.

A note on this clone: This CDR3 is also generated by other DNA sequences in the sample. CDR3 amino acids: CASSRDSPLYGYTF. The CDR3 nucleotides read TGTGCCAGTAGCCGGGACAGTCCCCTCTATGGCTACACCTTC. The J gene is TRBJ1-2, the V gene TRBV19; 7 positions match TRBD1. Trimming cost V 6 bases and J 4 bases; bases outside gene matches: 8. Germline CDR1 reads LNHDA; CDR2 reads SQIVND (reference sequence). CDR3 length: 14 amino acids.

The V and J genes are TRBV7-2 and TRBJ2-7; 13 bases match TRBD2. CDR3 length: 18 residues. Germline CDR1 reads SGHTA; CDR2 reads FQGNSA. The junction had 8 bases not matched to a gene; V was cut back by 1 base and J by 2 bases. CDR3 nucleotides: TGTGCCAGCAGCTTAGGGGGGACTAGCGGGAAAGGAGCCTACGAGCAGTACTTC. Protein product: CASSLGGTSGKGAYEQYF.

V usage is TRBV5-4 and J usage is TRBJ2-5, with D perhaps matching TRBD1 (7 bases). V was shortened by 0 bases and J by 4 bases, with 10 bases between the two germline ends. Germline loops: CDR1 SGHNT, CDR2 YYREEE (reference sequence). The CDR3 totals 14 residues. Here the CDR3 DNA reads TGTGCCAGCAGCTTGGGGAGGGGGCGAGAGACCCAGTACTTC. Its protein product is CASSLGRGRETQYF.

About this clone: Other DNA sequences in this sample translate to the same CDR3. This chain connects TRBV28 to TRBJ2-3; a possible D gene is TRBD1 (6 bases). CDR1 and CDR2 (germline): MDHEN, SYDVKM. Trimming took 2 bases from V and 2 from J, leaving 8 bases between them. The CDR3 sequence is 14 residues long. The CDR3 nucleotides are TGTGCCAGCAGTTTAGGGGGCTCCACAGATACGCAGTATTTT. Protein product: CASSLGGSTDTQYF.

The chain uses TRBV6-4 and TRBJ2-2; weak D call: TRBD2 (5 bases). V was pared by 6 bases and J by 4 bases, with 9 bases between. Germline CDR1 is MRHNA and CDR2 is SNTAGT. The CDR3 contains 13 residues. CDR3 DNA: TGTGCCAGCAGCGAGGGCCTCACCGGGGAGCTGTTTTTT. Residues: CASSEGLTGELFF.

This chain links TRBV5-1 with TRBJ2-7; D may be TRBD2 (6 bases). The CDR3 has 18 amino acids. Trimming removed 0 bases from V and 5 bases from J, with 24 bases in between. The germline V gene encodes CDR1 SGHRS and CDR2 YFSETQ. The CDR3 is CASSLVGVASLGGDEQYF. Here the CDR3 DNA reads TGCGCCAGCAGCTTGGTTGGGGTAGCGTCCCTGGGAGGCGACGAGCAGTACTTC.

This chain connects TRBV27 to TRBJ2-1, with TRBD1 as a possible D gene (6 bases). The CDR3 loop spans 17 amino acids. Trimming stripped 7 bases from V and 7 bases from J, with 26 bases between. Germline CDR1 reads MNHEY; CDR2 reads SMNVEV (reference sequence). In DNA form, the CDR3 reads TGTGCCAGCACTTCGGGTCCAGGGGCCGACCGCACGAATGAGCAGTTCTTC. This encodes CASTSGPGADRTNEQFF.